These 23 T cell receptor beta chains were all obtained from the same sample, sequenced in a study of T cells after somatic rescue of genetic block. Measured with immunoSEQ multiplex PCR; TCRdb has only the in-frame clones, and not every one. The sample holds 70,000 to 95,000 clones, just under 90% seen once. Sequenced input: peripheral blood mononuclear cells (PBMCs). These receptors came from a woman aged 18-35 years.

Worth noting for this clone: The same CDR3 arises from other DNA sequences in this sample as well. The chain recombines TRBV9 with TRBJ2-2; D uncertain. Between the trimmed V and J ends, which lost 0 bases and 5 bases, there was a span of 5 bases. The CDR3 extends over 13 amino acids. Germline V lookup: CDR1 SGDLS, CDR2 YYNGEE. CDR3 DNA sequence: TGTGCCAGCAGCGTAGGCGGAACCGGGGAGCTGTTTTTT. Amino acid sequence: CASSVGGTGELFF.

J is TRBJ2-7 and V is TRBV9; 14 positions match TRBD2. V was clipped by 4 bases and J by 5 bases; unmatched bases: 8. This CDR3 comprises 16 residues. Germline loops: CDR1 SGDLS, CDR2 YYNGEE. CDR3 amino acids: CASSPGLAGVWHEQYF. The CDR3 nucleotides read TGTGCCAGCAGCCCGGGACTAGCGGGAGTGTGGCACGAGCAGTACTTC. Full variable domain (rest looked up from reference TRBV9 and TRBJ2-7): DSGVTQTPKHLITATGQRVTLRCSPRSGDLSVYWYQQSLDQGLQFLIQYYNGEERAKGNILERFSAQQFPDLHSELNLSSLELGDSALYFCASSPGLAGVWHEQYFGPGTRLTVT.

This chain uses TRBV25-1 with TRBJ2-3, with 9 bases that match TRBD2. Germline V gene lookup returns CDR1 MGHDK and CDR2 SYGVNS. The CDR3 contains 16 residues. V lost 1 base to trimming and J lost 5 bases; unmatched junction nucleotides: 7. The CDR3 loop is CASSEFSGSHRDTQYF. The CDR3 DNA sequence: TGTGCCAGCAGTGAATTTAGCGGGAGCCACAGAGATACGCAGTATTTT.

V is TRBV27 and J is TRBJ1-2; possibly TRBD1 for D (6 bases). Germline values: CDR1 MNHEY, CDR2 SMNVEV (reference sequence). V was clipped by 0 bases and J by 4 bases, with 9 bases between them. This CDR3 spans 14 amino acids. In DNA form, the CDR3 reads TGTGCCAGCAGTTTATCGGCAGGGGCCTATGGCTACACCTTC. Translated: CASSLSAGAYGYTF.

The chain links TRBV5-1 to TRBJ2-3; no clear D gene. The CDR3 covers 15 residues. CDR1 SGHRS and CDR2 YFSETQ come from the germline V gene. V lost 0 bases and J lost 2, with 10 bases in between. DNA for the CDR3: TGCGCCAGCAGCTTGGTCGGGTTCCACACAGATACGCAGTATTTT. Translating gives CASSLVGFHTDTQYF.

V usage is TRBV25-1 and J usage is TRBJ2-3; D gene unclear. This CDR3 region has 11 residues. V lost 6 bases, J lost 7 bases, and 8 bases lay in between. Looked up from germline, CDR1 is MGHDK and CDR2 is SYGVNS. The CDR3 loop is CASSAFNTQYF. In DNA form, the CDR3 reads TGTGCCAGCAGCGCCTTTAATACGCAGTATTTT. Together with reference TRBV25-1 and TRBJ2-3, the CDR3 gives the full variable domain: EADIYQTPRYLVIGTGKKITLECSQTMGHDKMYWYQQDPGMELHLIHYSYGVNSTEKGDLSSESTVSRIRTEHFPLTLESARPSHTSQYLCASSAFNTQYFGPGTRLTVL.

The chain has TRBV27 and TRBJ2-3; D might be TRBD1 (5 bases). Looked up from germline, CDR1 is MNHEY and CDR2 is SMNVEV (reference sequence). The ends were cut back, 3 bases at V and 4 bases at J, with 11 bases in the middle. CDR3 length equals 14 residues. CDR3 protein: CASSLEYRPDTQYF. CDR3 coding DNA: TGTGCCAGCAGTTTGGAGTACAGGCCAGATACGCAGTATTTT.

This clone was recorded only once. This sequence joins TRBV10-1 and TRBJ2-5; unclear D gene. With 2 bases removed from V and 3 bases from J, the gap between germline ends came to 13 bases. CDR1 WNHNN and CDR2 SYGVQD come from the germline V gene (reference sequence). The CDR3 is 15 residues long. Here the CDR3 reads CASSEPTDGKETQYF. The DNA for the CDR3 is TGCGCCAGCAGTGAGCCTACCGACGGAAAAGAGACCCAGTACTTC.

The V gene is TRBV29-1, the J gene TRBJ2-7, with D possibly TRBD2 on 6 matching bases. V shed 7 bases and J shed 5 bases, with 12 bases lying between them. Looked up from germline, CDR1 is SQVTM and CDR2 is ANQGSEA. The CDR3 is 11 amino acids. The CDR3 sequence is CSARGPNEQYF. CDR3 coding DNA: TGCAGCGCGCGGGGCCCAAACGAGCAGTACTTC.

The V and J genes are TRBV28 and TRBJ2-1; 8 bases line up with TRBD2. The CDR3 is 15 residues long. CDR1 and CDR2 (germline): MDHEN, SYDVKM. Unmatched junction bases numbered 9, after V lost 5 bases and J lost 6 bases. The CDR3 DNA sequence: TGTGCCAGCAGTCAAGCGGGAGTTAATAGCAATGAGCAGTTCTTC. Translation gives CASSQAGVNSNEQFF.

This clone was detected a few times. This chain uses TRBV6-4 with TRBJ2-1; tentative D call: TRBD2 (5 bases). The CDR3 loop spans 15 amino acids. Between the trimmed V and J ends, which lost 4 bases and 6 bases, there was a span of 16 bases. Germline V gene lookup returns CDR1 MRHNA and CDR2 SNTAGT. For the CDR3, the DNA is TGTGCCAGCAGTGGTTCCAGCGGCGCTCCCAATGAGCAGTTCTTC. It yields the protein CASSGSSGAPNEQFF.

CDR3 in DNA: TGTGCCAGCAGCCCTAGACAGGTCCTAGCGGGACCCAATGAGCAGTTCTTC. Translated: CASSPRQVLAGPNEQFF. This chain connects TRBV13 to TRBJ2-1; 9 bases line up with TRBD2. The J segment lost 6 bases and the V segment lost 5 bases, leaving 14 bases of the junction unmatched. The CDR3 consists of 17 residues. CDR1 is PRHDT, CDR2 FYEKMQ, per germline (reference sequence).

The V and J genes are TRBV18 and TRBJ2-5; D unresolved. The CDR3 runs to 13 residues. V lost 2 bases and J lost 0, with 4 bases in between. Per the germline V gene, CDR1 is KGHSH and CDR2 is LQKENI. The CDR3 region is CASSPGYQETQYF. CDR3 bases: TGTGCCAGCTCACCAGGGTACCAAGAGACCCAGTACTTC.

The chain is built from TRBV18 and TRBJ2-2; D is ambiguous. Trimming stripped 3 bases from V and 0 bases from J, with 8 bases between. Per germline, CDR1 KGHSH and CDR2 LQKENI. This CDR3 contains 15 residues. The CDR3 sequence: CASSPSVANTGELFF. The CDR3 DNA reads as TGTGCCAGCTCACCTTCTGTCGCGAACACCGGGGAGCTGTTTTTT.

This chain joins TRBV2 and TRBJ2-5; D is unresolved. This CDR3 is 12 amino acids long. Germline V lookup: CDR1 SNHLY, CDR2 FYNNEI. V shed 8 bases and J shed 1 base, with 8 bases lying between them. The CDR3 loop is CASGYPQETQYF. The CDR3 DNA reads TGTGCCAGCGGATATCCCCAAGAGACCCAGTACTTC.

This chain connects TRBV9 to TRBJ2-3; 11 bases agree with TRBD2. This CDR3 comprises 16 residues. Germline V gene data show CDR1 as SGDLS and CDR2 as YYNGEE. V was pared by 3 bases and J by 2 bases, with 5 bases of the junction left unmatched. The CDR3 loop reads CASSAGLAGPTDTQYF. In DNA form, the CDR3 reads TGTGCCAGCAGCGCAGGACTAGCGGGTCCCACAGATACGCAGTATTTT.

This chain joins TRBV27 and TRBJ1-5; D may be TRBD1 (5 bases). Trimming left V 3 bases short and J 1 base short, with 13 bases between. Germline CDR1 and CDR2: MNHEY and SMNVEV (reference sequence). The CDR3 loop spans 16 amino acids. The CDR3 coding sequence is TGTGCCAGCAGTTTCGTGGGGAAGGGGAGCAATCAGCCCCAGCATTTT. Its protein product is CASSFVGKGSNQPQHF.

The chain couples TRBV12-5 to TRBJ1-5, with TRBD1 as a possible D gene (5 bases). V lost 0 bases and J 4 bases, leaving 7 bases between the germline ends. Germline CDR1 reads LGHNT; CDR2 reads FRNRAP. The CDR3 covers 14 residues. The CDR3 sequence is CASGLVEGNQPQHF. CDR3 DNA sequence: TGTGCTAGTGGTTTGGTAGAGGGGAATCAGCCCCAGCATTTT.

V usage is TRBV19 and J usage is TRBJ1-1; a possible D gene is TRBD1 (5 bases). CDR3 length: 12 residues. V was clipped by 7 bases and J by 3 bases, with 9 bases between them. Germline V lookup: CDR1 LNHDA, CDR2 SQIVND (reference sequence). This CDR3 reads CASTGGYTEAFF. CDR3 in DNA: TGTGCCAGTACGGGGGGGTACACTGAAGCTTTCTTT. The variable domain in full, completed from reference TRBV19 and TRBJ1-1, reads DGGITQSPKYLFRKEGQNVTLSCEQNLNHDAMYWYRQDPGQGLRLIYYSQIVNDFQKGDIAEGYSVSREKKESFPLTVTSAQKNPTAFYLCASTGGYTEAFFGQGTRLTVV.

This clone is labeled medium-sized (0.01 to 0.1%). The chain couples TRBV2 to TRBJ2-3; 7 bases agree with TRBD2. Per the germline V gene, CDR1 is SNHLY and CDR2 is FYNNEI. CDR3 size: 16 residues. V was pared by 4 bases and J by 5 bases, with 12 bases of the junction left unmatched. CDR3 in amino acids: CASSGPWTRLEDTQYF. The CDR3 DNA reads TGTGCCAGCAGTGGTCCTTGGACTAGATTGGAAGATACGCAGTATTTT.

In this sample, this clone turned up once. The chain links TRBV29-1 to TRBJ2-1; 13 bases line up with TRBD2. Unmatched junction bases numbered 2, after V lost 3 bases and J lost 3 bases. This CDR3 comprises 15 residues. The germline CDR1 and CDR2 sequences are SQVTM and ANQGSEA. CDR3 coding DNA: TGCAGCGTTGAGGGACTAGCGGGAAGCTACAATGAGCAGTTCTTC. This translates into CSVEGLAGSYNEQFF.

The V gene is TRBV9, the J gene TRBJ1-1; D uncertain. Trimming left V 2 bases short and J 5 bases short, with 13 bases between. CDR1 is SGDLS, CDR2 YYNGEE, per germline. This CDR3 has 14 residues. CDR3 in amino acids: CASSVGRVGTEAFF. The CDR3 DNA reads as TGTGCCAGCAGCGTGGGGAGGGTTGGGACTGAAGCTTTCTTT.

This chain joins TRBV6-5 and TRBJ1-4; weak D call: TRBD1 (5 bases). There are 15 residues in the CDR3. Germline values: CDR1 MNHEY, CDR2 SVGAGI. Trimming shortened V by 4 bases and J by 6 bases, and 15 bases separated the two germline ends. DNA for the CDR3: TGTGCCAGCAGTTTTGCCGGGATAGGGGATGAAAAACTGTTTTTT. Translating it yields CASSFAGIGDEKLFF.